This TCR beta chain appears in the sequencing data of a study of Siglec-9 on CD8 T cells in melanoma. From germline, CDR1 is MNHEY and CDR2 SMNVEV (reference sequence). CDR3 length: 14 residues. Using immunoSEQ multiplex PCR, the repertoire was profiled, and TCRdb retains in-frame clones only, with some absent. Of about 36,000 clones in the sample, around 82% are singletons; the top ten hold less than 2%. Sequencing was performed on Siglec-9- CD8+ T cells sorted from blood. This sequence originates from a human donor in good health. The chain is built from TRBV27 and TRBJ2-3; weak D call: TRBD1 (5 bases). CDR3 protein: CAVGKGRVGDTQYF. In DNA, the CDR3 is TGTGCAGTCGGAAAGGGCAGGGTTGGTGATACGCAGTATTTT.